The source of this T cell receptor beta chain is a study of T-cell memory formation after mild COVID-19. Study information: The two donors had largely donor-specific TCR clusters. Notes on the study in general: Among clones contracting day 15 to 85, CD4/CD8 was balanced, whereas later expanders leaned CD4+. Chiefly within CM and EM were the contracting CD4+ clones; CD8+ ones were within EMRA.

After 5'RACE with constant-segment primers, TCR alpha and TCR beta cDNA libraries carrying sample barcodes and UMIs were obtained. In TCRdb, the 5' RACE reads were re-called with MiXCR into one record per CDR3 protein. The top ten hold about 8.6% of the sample, which has 550,000 to 700,000 distinct CDR3 sequences, 15% to 20% seen once. The CDR3 extends over 13 amino acids. Germline values: CDR1 SNHLY, CDR2 FYNNEI. V dropped 3 bases and J dropped 3 bases, with 8 bases sitting between them. As to this clonotype: Its antigen is undetermined.

Sequenced material: PBMCs or a T cell subset sorted from them (not recorded which). The receptor was isolated from an adult woman who had mild COVID-19 (a few samples of this study predate the infection). Cell type and time point are not known. The chain recombines TRBV2 with TRBJ2-5; tentative D call: TRBD1 (5 bases). CDR3 amino acids: CASSENRKETQYF. In DNA form, the CDR3 reads TGTGCCAGCAGTGAGAACAGGAAAGAGACCCAGTACTTC.